The 14 T cell receptor beta chains presented below share a single source sample, sequenced in a study of early T cells in non-severe SARS-CoV-2 infection. TCRdb passed the 5' RACE reads through MiXCR, listing each CDR3 protein once. The sample consists of some 45,000 distinct CDR3 sequences, roughly 6% of them appearing once. The source material was whole blood, sampled at baseline. The receptors were gathered from an adult who was a healthcare worker with PCR-confirmed SARS-CoV-2 infection or an uninfected control (not recorded which).

This chain connects TRBV28 to TRBJ1-2; D ambiguous. Germline loops: CDR1 MDHEN, CDR2 SYDVKM. The CDR3 contains 15 residues. V was pared by 5 bases and J by 1 base, with 14 bases between. CDR3 DNA sequence: TGTGCCAGCAGTCCCATAGTCCAGAATAACTATGGCTACACCTTC. It yields the protein CASSPIVQNNYGYTF.

This clonotype was recorded many times. V usage is TRBV11-2 and J usage is TRBJ1-1; D might be TRBD1 (5 bases). V was trimmed by 1 base and J by 8 bases, leaving 8 bases between them. Germline loops: CDR1 SGHAT, CDR2 FQNNGV. The CDR3 length is 12 residues. In DNA form, the CDR3 reads TGTGCCAGCAGCTTAGCGGGGCCGGAAGCTTTCTTT. Its protein is CASSLAGPEAFF.

The sample holds many counts of this clonotype. The chain couples TRBV11-2 to TRBJ2-7; TRBD1 agrees at 8 bases. The CDR3 totals 15 residues. Germline V gene lookup returns CDR1 SGHAT and CDR2 FQNNGV. Trimming cost V 3 bases and J 2 bases; bases outside gene matches: 6. The CDR3 is CASSFTGTGAYEQYF. CDR3 nucleotides: TGTGCCAGCAGCTTTACCGGGACAGGTGCCTACGAGCAGTACTTC.

This clonotype was detected a few times. The chain couples TRBV28 to TRBJ2-7; D unresolved. CDR3 size: 13 residues. The germline CDR1 and CDR2 sequences are MDHEN and SYDVKM. Trimming took off 5 bases at V and 4 bases at J, with 12 bases between the two ends. In DNA form, the CDR3 reads TGTGCCAGCAGTCCGAGTTCTGAGTACGAGCAGTACTTC. This codes for CASSPSSEYEQYF.

This clonotype was seen only a few times. The rearrangement uses TRBV7-3 and TRBJ1-1; D is unresolved. CDR1 is SGHTA, CDR2 FQGTGA, per germline. The CDR3 is 13 amino acids. V was cut by 1 base and J by 0 bases, with 3 bases left in between. This CDR3 is CASSLRMNTEAFF. The CDR3 DNA follows: TGTGCCAGCAGCTTAAGGATGAACACTGAAGCTTTCTTT. Looking up the rest from reference TRBV7-3 and TRBJ1-1 gives the full variable domain: GAGVSQTPSNKVTEKGKYVELRCDPISGHTALYWYRQSLGQGPEFLIYFQGTGAADDSGLPNDRFFAVRPEGSVSTLKIQRTERGDSAVYLCASSLRMNTEAFFGQGTRLTVV.

This clonotype was seen at least ten times. The chain couples TRBV12-3 or TRBV12-4 to TRBJ2-7, with D hard to call. V lost 6 bases, J lost 0 bases, and 12 bases lay in between. This CDR3 is built from 14 residues. The CDR3, as DNA: TGTGCCAGCAGAGAGACATTAAGCTCCTACGAGCAGTACTTC. This translates into CASRETLSSYEQYF.

This clonotype was observed many times. The chain joins TRBV25-1 to TRBJ1-1; no clear D gene. The CDR3 runs 16 residues. Germline CDR1 and CDR2: MGHDK and SYGVNS. Trimming cost V 7 bases and J 4 bases, with 22 bases left between them. The CDR3 DNA reads as TGTGCCAGCACCGAGGGAGGGTTTGGCTTGACCACTGAAGCTTTCTTT. This translates into CASTEGGFGLTTEAFF.

This clonotype was seen repeatedly, ten times or more. The rearrangement links TRBV7-2 to TRBJ2-1; no definite D call. The CDR3 spans 14 residues. Trimming stripped 1 base from V and 4 bases from J, with 8 bases between. Germline assignment: CDR1 SGHTA and CDR2 FQGNSA. DNA of the CDR3: TGTGCCAGCAGCTTAGGTTGGGCATACAATGAGCAGTTCTTC. Its translation: CASSLGWAYNEQFF.

This clonotype occurred a few times. The chain employs TRBV27 and TRBJ1-5; the D gene is possibly TRBD1 (5 bases). The CDR3 has 13 residues. Germline V gene data show CDR1 as MNHEY and CDR2 as SMNVEV (reference sequence). V shed 1 base and J shed 7 bases, with 8 bases lying between them. Here the CDR3 DNA reads TGTGCCAGCAGTTTATTAAAGGGGCAGCCCCAGCATTTT. It translates to CASSLLKGQPQHF.

This clonotype was counted at least ten times. This sequence joins TRBV7-9 and TRBJ1-5; weak D call: TRBD1 (5 bases). The CDR3 is 14 amino acids. Germline values: CDR1 SEHNR, CDR2 FQNEAQ (reference sequence). Between the trimmed V and J ends, which lost 4 bases and 9 bases, there was a span of 16 bases. CDR3 loop: CASSSVGGIGPQHF. In DNA form, the CDR3 reads TGTGCCAGCAGCTCCGTGGGGGGTATCGGGCCCCAGCATTTT.

The V gene is TRBV5-1, the J gene TRBJ2-1; TRBD1 aligns across 8 bases. This CDR3 contains 14 residues. The V segment lost 3 bases and the J segment 3 bases; nucleotides outside the gene matches: 2. Germline CDR1 SGHRS, CDR2 YFSETQ. DNA for the CDR3: TGCGCCAGCAGCTGGGGACAGGACTACAATGAGCAGTTCTTC. Its protein product is CASSWGQDYNEQFF. The variable domain in full, completed from reference TRBV5-1 and TRBJ2-1, reads KAGVTQTPRYLIKTRGQQVTLSCSPISGHRSVSWYQQTPGQGLQFLFEYFSETQRNKGNFPGRFSGRQFSNSRSEMNVSTLELGDSALYLCASSWGQDYNEQFFGPGTRLTVL.

The J gene is TRBJ2-3, the V gene TRBV7-9; 9 bases agree with TRBD1. Germline CDR1 reads SEHNR; CDR2 reads FQNEAQ (reference sequence). With V trimmed by 5 bases and J by 0 bases, 3 bases remained unmatched. The CDR3 spans 15 residues. The CDR3, as DNA: TGTGCCAGCAGCACAGGGACAGGGAGCACAGATACGCAGTATTTT. Protein sequence: CASSTGTGSTDTQYF.

V is TRBV2 and J is TRBJ1-2; the D gene is possibly TRBD1 (5 bases). Germline V gene lookup returns CDR1 SNHLY and CDR2 FYNNEI. The CDR3 has 14 amino acids. Trimming removed 6 bases at V and 3 bases at J, with 14 bases between. The CDR3 sequence is CASSQGGQYYGYTF. The CDR3 DNA reads as TGTGCCAGCAGCCAGGGAGGGCAGTACTATGGCTACACCTTC.

This clonotype was recorded many times. The chain joins TRBV6-5 to TRBJ1-6, with D maybe TRBD1 (6 bases). Germline values: CDR1 MNHEY, CDR2 SVGAGI. Trimming left V 2 bases short and J 9 bases short, with 14 bases between. The CDR3 contains 15 residues. DNA of the CDR3: TGTGCCAGCAGTTACGAACAGGGCGGCGGTTCACCCCTCCACTTT. Amino acid sequence: CASSYEQGGGSPLHF.